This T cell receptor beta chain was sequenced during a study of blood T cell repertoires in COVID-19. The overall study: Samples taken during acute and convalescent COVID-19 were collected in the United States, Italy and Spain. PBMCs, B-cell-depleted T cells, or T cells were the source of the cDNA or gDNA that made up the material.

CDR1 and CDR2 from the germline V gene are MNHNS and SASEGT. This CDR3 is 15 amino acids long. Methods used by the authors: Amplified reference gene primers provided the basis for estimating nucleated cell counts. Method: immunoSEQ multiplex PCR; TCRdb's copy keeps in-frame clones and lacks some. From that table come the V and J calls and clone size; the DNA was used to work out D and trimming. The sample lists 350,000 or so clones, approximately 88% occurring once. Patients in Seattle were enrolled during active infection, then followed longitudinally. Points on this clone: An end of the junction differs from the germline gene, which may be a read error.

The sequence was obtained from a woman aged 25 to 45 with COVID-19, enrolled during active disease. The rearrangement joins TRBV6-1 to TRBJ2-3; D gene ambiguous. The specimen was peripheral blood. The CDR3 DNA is TGTGCCAGCCGTGAGTTATTGTCTAGCACAGATACGCAGTATTTT. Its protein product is CASRELLSSTDTQYF.